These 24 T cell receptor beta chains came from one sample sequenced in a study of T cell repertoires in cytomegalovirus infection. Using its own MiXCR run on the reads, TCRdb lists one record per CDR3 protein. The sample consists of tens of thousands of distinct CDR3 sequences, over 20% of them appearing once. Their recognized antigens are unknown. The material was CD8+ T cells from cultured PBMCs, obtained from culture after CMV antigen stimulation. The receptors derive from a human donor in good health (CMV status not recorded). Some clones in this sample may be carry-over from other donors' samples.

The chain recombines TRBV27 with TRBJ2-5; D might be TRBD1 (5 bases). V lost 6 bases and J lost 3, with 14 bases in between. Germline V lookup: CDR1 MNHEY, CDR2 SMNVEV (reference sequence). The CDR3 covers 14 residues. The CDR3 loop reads CASSRDAGKETQYF. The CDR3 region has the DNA TGTGCCAGCAGCCGAGACGCAGGGAAAGAGACCCAGTACTTC.

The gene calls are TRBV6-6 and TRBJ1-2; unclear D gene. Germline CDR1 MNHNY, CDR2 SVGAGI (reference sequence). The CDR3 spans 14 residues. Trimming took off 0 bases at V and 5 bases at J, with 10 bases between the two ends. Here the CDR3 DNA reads TGTGCCAGCAGTTACTCACCCTCAGCGTATGGCTACACCTTC. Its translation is CASSYSPSAYGYTF.

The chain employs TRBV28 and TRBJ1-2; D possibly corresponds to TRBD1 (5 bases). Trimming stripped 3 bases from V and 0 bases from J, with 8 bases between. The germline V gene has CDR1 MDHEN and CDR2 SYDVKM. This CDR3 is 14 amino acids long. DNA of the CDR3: TGTGCCAGCAGTTTCGGCAGGGCTAACTATGGCTACACCTTC. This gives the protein CASSFGRANYGYTF.

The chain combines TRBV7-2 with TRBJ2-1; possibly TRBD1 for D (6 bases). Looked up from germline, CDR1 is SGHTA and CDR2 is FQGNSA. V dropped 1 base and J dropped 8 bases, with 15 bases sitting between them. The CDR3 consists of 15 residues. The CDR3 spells CASSLVGTNRYEQFF. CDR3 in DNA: TGTGCCAGCAGCTTAGTCGGGACAAACCGGTATGAGCAGTTCTTC.

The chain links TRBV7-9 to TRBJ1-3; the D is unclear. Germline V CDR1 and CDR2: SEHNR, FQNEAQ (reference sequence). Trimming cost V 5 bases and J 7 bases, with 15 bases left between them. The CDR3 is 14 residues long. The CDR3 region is CASSPAAAGNTIYF. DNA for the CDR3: TGTGCCAGCAGCCCCGCCGCAGCGGGCAACACCATATATTTT.

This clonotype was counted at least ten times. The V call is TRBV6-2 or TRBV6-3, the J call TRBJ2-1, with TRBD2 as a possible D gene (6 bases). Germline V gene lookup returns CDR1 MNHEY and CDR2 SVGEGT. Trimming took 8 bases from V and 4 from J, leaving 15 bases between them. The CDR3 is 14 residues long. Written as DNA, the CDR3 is TGTGCCAGCGGGGACTTTGGGGCTTACAATGAGCAGTTCTTC. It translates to CASGDFGAYNEQFF.

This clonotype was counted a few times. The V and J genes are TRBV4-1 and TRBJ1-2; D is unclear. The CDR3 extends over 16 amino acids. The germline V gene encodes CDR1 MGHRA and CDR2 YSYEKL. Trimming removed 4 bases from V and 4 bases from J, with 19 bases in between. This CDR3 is CASSPNLDGMSYGYTF. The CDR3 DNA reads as TGCGCCAGCAGCCCTAACCTCGACGGGATGAGCTATGGCTACACCTTC.

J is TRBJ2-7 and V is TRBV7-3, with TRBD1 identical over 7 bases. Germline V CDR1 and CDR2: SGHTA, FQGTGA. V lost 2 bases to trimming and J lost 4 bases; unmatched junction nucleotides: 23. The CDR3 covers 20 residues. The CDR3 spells CASSLDYRGRPAAQTYEQYF. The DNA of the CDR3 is TGTGCCAGCAGCTTAGATTACAGGGGTCGGCCTGCGGCTCAAACTTACGAGCAGTACTTC.

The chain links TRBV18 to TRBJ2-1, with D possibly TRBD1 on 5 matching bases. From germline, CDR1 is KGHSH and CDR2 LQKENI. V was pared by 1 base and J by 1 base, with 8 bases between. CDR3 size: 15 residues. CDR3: CASSPRAGSYNEQFF. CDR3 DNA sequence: TGTGCCAGCTCACCACGTGCAGGGTCCTACAATGAGCAGTTCTTC.

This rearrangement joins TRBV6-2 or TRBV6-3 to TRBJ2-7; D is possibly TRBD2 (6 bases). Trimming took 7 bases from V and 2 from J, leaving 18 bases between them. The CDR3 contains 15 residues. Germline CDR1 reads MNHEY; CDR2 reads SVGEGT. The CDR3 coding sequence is TGTGCCAGCAACAATCCTTCGGGAGTCCCCTACGAGCAGTACTTC. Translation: CASNNPSGVPYEQYF.

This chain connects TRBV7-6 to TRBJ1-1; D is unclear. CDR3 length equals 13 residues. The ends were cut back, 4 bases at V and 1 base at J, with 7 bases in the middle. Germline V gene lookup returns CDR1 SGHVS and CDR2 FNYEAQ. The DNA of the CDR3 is TGTGCCAGCAGCTCTATGGGGAACACTGAAGCTTTCTTT. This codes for CASSSMGNTEAFF.

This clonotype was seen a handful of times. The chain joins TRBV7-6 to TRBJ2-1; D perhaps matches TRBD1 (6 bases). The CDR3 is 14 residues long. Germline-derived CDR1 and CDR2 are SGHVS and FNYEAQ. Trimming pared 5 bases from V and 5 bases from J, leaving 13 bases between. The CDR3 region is CASSRGQTDNEQFF. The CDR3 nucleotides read TGTGCCAGCAGCCGAGGACAGACCGACAATGAGCAGTTCTTC. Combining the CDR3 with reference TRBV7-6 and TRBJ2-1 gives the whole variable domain GAGVSQSPRYKVTKRGQDVALRCDPISGHVSLYWYRQALGQGPEFLTYFNYEAQQDKSGLPNDRFSAERPEGSISTLTIQRTEQRDSAMYRCASSRGQTDNEQFFGPGTRLTVL.

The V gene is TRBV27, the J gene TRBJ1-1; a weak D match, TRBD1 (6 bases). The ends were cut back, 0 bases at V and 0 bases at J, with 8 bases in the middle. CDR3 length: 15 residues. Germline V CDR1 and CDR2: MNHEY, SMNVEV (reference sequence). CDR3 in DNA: TGTGCCAGCAGTTTATCGCCAGGGGTGAACACTGAAGCTTTCTTT. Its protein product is CASSLSPGVNTEAFF.

CDR3 sequence (DNA): TGTGCCAGCAGTCACCGGGGAAGGGGGCCCACAGATACGCAGTATTTT. Amino acid sequence: CASSHRGRGPTDTQYF. The genes are TRBV12-3 or TRBV12-4 and TRBJ2-3; 7 bases map to TRBD1. The length of the CDR3 is 16 residues. Germline trimming cut 5 bases from V and 2 bases from J; bases unmatched to any gene: 10.

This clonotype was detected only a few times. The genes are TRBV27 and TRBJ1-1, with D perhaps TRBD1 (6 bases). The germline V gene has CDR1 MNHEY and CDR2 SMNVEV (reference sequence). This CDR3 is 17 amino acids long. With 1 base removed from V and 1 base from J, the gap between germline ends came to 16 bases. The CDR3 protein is CASSLYITVQGNTEAFF. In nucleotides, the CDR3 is TGTGCCAGCAGTTTATATATAACCGTACAGGGGAACACTGAAGCTTTCTTT.

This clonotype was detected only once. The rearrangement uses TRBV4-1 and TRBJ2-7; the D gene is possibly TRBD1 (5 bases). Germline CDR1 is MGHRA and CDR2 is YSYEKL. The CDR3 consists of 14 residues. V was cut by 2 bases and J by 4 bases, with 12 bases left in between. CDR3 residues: CASSQYTGTYEQYF. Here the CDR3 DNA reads TGCGCCAGCAGCCAATACACAGGAACTTACGAGCAGTACTTC.

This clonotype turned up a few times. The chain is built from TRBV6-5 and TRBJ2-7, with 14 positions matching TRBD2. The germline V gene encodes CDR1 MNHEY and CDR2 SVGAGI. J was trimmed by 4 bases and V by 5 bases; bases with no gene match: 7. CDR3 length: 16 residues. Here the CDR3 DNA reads TGTGCCAGCAGTCCACACAGGACTAGCGGGAGGTACGAGCAGTACTTC. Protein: CASSPHRTSGRYEQYF.

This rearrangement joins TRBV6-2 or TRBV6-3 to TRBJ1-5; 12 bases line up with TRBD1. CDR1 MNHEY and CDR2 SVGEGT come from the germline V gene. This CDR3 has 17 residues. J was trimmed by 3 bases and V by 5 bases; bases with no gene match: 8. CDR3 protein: CASSIRDRGLFNQPQHF. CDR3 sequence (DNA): TGTGCCAGCAGTATCCGGGACAGGGGGCTATTCAATCAGCCCCAGCATTTT.

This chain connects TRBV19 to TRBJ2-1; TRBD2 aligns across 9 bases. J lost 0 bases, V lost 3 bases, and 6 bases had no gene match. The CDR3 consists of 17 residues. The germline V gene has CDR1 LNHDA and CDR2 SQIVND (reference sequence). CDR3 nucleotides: TGTGCCAGTAGTATCCCTAGCGGGGACTTCTCCTACAATGAGCAGTTCTTC. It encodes CASSIPSGDFSYNEQFF.

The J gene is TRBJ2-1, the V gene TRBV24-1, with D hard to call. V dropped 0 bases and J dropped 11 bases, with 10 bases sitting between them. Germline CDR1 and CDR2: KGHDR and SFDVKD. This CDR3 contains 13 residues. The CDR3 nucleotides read TGTGCCACCAGTGATTTGGTTGGGGTTCAGCAGTTCTTC. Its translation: CATSDLVGVQQFF.

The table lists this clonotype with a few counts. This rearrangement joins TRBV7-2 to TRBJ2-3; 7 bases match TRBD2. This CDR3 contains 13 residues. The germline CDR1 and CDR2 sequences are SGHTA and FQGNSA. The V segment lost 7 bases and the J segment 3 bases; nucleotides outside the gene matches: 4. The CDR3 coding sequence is TGTGCCAGCACGACGGGAGGTACAGATACGCAGTATTTT. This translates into CASTTGGTDTQYF.

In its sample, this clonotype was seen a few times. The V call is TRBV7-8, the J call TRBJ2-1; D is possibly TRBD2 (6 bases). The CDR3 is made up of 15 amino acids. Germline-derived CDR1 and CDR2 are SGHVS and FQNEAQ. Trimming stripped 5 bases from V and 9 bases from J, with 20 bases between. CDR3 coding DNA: TGTGCCAGCAGCAATCGCGGGGCCGGTCAGGTTGAGCAGTTCTTC. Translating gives CASSNRGAGQVEQFF. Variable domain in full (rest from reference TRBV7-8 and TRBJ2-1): GAGVSQSPRYKVAKRGQDVALRCDPISGHVSLFWYQQALGQGPEFLTYFQNEAQLDKSGLPSDRFFAERPEGSVSTLKIQRTQQEDSAVYLCASSNRGAGQVEQFFGPGTRLTVL.

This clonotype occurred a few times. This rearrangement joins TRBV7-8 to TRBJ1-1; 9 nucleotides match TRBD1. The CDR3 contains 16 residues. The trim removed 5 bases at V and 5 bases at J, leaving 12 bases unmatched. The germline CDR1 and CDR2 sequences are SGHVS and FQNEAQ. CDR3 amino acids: CASSAHPGTGNTEAFF. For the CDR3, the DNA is TGTGCCAGCAGCGCACATCCCGGGACAGGGAATACTGAAGCTTTCTTT.

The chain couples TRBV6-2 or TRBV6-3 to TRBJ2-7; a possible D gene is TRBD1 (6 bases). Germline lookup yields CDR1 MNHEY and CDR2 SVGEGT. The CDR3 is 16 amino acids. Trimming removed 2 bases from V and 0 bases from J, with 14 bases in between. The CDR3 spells CASSYPRGGTSYEQYF. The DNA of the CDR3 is TGTGCCAGCAGTTACCCTAGAGGGGGTACCTCCTACGAGCAGTACTTC.